This TCR beta chain was observed in a study of T cell responses to AZD1222 COVID-19 vaccine. Regarding the study as a whole: The study sampled repertoires only after the peak T cell response. Distributed over spike, vaccine-associated CD4 TCRs predominated at 160-218 and 743-854. At baseline, seropositivity was found in only a handful of AZD1222 recipients. Among spike-specific TCRs, nearly half reportedly target unmutated variant regions.

With respect to this clone: As yet, its antigen is unknown.

Profiled with immunoSEQ multiplex PCR; TCRdb holds only in-frame clones, not every one. Here the sample spans 150,000 to 200,000 clones, around 87% being singletons. The CDR3 sequence is 15 residues long. From germline, CDR1 is KGHSH and CDR2 LQKENI. V lost 2 bases and J 4 bases, leaving 14 bases between the germline ends. The clonotype originates from an adult in good health. This rearrangement joins TRBV18 to TRBJ2-5, with D possibly TRBD1 on 6 matching bases. This specimen was peripheral blood, taken on day 0 of MenACWY control vaccination. Here the CDR3 reads CASSPEAGAAETQYF. DNA for the CDR3: TGTGCCAGCTCACCAGAGGCAGGGGCTGCAGAGACCCAGTACTTC.